This T cell receptor beta chain was captured in a study of T cell responses to AZD1222 COVID-19 vaccine. Study-level points and caveats: Donors skewed white British and female; clonal diversity was possibly underestimated. The reported proportion of spike-specific TCRs targeting unmutated variant regions was nearly half. At study baseline, merely six AZD1222 recipients were seropositive.

Generated by immunoSEQ multiplex PCR, the TCRdb table keeps only in-frame clones and is missing some. Among roughly 140,000 clones listed, more than 85% were seen once. CDR3 length: 16 residues. With V trimmed by 5 bases and J by 4 bases, 5 bases remained unmatched. The germline V gene has CDR1 MNHEY and CDR2 SMNVEV (reference sequence). Worth noting for this clone: Its antigen remains unidentified.

The chain combines TRBV27 with TRBJ2-3; 14 bases fit TRBD2. The receptor's source is an adult who received the AZD1222 COVID-19 vaccine. The sequencing here drew on peripheral blood, taken 28 days after the second AZD1222 dose. CDR3 in DNA: TGTGCCAGCAGTCAAGGACTAGCGGGAGGCCCAGATACGCAGTATTTT. This codes for CASSQGLAGGPDTQYF.